Shown below are 18 T cell receptor beta chains from a single sample sequenced in a study of shared clonotypes between healthy human individuals. Data came from immunoSEQ multiplex PCR; TCRdb stores just in-frame clones and leaves some out. The sample shows about 340,000 clones, less than 85% of them seen only once. Source material: memory CD4+ T cells sorted from blood. The subset was: CD45RA-negative fraction. These receptors were collected from a man under 40 in good health.

This clone was seen a handful of times. This chain connects TRBV27 to TRBJ2-7; D ambiguous. Germline V lookup: CDR1 MNHEY, CDR2 SMNVEV (reference sequence). CDR3 length equals 14 residues. Between the trimmed V and J ends, which lost 6 bases and 2 bases, there was a span of 14 bases. The CDR3 loop is CASSYKDGAYEQYF. As DNA, the CDR3 is TGTGCCAGCAGCTACAAGGACGGTGCCTACGAGCAGTACTTC.

The V call is TRBV7-9, the J call TRBJ2-1; D might be TRBD1 (5 bases). The CDR3 extends over 15 amino acids. The V gene lost 2 bases and the J gene lost 13 bases, with 21 bases spanning the gap. From germline, CDR1 is SEHNR and CDR2 FQNEAQ (reference sequence). CDR3 loop: CASSLTGGRAWSQFF. The CDR3 DNA sequence: TGTGCCAGCAGCTTAACCGGCGGCAGGGCCTGGTCTCAGTTCTTC.

On this clone: Other DNA sequences in the sample encode the same CDR3. The chain recombines TRBV5-4 with TRBJ2-2; D perhaps matches TRBD2 (6 bases). CDR3 length equals 17 residues. Trimming left V 5 bases short and J 5 bases short, with 22 bases between. CDR1 SGHNT and CDR2 YYREEE come from the germline V gene (reference sequence). The CDR3 is CASRTGGLGSGTGELFF. The CDR3 DNA follows: TGTGCCAGCAGAACCGGGGGTCTGGGGTCAGGGACCGGGGAGCTGTTTTTT.

The chain recombines TRBV29-1 with TRBJ1-3, with D maybe TRBD1 (5 bases). This CDR3 contains 13 residues. V was shortened by 4 bases and J by 4 bases, with 11 bases between the two germline ends. Germline assignment: CDR1 SQVTM and CDR2 ANQGSEA. The CDR3 nucleotides read TGCAGCGTTGCCCCGGCAGGGGGAAACACCATATATTTT. This encodes CSVAPAGGNTIYF.

The genes are TRBV2 and TRBJ1-4, with D possibly TRBD1 on 6 matching bases. This CDR3 region has 13 residues. CDR1 and CDR2 (germline): SNHLY, FYNNEI. The V end was cut by 4 bases, the J end by 8 bases, with 11 bases between. CDR3 sequence reads: CASSVGQKEKLFF. In nucleotides, the CDR3 is TGTGCCAGCAGTGTTGGACAGAAAGAAAAACTGTTTTTT.

V and J are TRBV19 and TRBJ2-4; TRBD1 matches at 8 bases. There are 15 residues in the CDR3. CDR1 is LNHDA and CDR2 is SQIVND in the germline V gene (reference sequence). With 3 bases clipped from V and 9 bases from J, the junction kept 10 bases outside the gene matches. CDR3 region: CASSMDRDTFGIQYF. The CDR3 nucleotides are TGTGCCAGTAGTATGGACAGGGACACCTTTGGCATTCAGTACTTC.

This sequence joins TRBV5-8 and TRBJ1-5; D gene unclear. The CDR3 consists of 16 residues. Germline V gene data show CDR1 as SGHTS and CDR2 as YDEGEE. Trimming cost V 1 base and J 0 bases, with 11 bases left between them. CDR3 in DNA: TGTGCCAGCAGCTTGAGGAGGCAGAATAGCAATCAGCCCCAGCATTTT. Amino acids: CASSLRRQNSNQPQHF. The variable domain in full, completed from reference TRBV5-8 and TRBJ1-5, reads EAGVTQSPTHLIKTRGQQATLRCSPISGHTSVYWYQQALGLGLQFLLWYDEGEERNRGNFPPRFSGRQFPNYSSELNVNALELEDSALYLCASSLRRQNSNQPQHFGDGTRLSIL.

This chain joins TRBV9 and TRBJ2-1, with D tentatively TRBD1 or TRBD2 (5 bases each). The CDR3 runs 16 residues. The V end lost 0 bases, the J end lost 6 bases, and 16 bases lay between the germline ends. From germline, CDR1 is SGDLS and CDR2 YYNGEE. The CDR3 protein is CASSVVGGAGLNEQFF. CDR3 DNA sequence: TGTGCCAGCAGCGTAGTTGGGGGAGCCGGCCTCAATGAGCAGTTCTTC.

The V gene is TRBV19, the J gene TRBJ2-7; the D call may be TRBD1 or TRBD2 (5 bases each). Germline V gene lookup returns CDR1 LNHDA and CDR2 SQIVND (reference sequence). The CDR3 contains 15 residues. V was shortened by 2 bases and J by 0 bases, with 11 bases between the two germline ends. The CDR3: CASSINRDGSYEQYF. CDR3 in DNA: TGTGCCAGTAGTATAAACCGGGACGGCTCCTACGAGCAGTACTTC.

J is TRBJ2-5 and V is TRBV11-3; the D gene could be TRBD1 or TRBD2 (5 bases each). The CDR3 consists of 13 residues. The germline gives CDR1 SGHNT, CDR2 YENEEA. Trimming took off 2 bases at V and 7 bases at J, with 11 bases between the two ends. CDR3 residues: CASSLSIGGTQYF. As DNA, the CDR3 is TGTGCCAGCAGCTTAAGCATTGGGGGGACCCAGTACTTC.

The chain has TRBV4-3 and TRBJ1-1; D possibly corresponds to TRBD1 (5 bases). Trimming removed 4 bases from V and 1 base from J, with 10 bases in between. The V gene's germline CDR1 is LGHNA and CDR2 YSLEER. The CDR3 is 14 residues long. CDR3 nucleotides: TGCGCCAGCAGCCGAGACCAGGGGAACACTGAAGCTTTCTTT. This gives the protein CASSRDQGNTEAFF.

The chain employs TRBV6-5 and TRBJ1-2; TRBD1 matches at 8 bases. The germline V gene encodes CDR1 MNHEY and CDR2 SVGAGI. This CDR3 region has 14 residues. Trimming at V came to 6 bases and at J to 3 bases, leaving 6 bases not matched to a gene. The CDR3, as DNA: TGTGCCAGCAGAAGACAGGGGCCGGACTATGGCTACACCTTC. Translating it yields CASRRQGPDYGYTF.

The chain joins TRBV4-1 to TRBJ2-1, with 12 bases matching TRBD2. V lost 3 bases, J lost 8 bases, and 20 bases stayed unmatched. Germline V CDR1 and CDR2: MGHRA, YSYEKL. There are 20 residues in the CDR3. CDR3 sequence reads: CASSQVLGLAGTNKFHEQFF. CDR3 DNA: TGCGCCAGCAGCCAGGTCTTGGGACTAGCGGGCACCAATAAATTTCATGAGCAGTTCTTC.

This sequence joins TRBV18 and TRBJ2-1; tentative D call: TRBD2 (6 bases). The V gene lost 3 bases and the J gene lost 4 bases, with 13 bases spanning the gap. The length of the CDR3 is 15 residues. Germline lookup yields CDR1 KGHSH and CDR2 LQKENI. As DNA, the CDR3 is TGTGCCAGCTCACCCGGTGGTAGCGGATACAATGAGCAGTTCTTC. Residues: CASSPGGSGYNEQFF.

V and J are TRBV9 and TRBJ2-3, with a tentative D call TRBD2 (6 bases). There are 16 residues in the CDR3. CDR1 is SGDLS, CDR2 YYNGEE, per germline. V lost 4 bases and J lost 2, with 17 bases in between. The CDR3 region has the DNA TGTGCCAGCAGCATTGGGACTGCCGCGTTCACAGATACGCAGTATTTT. Protein: CASSIGTAAFTDTQYF.

This clone was counted only a few times. The rearrangement links TRBV5-1 to TRBJ1-5; D gene ambiguous. V lost 0 bases and J 1 base, leaving 8 bases between the germline ends. This CDR3 spans 15 amino acids. The germline CDR1 and CDR2 sequences are SGHRS and YFSETQ. The CDR3 loop reads CASSLAGSSNQPQHF. CDR3 nucleotides: TGCGCCAGCAGCTTGGCTGGGTCAAGCAATCAGCCCCAGCATTTT.

The gene calls are TRBV29-1 and TRBJ2-1; D remains ambiguous. The germline gives CDR1 SQVTM, CDR2 ANQGSEA. Trimming took 6 bases from V and 5 from J, leaving 5 bases between them. CDR3 length: 10 amino acids. CDR3 sequence (DNA): TGCAGCGTCGGCAACAATGAGCAGTTCTTC. It translates to CSVGNNEQFF.

A note on this clone: This sample includes further DNA sequences coding for the same CDR3. The chain combines TRBV28 with TRBJ2-7; D is ambiguous. Germline CDR1 and CDR2: MDHEN and SYDVKM. Trimming cost V 3 bases and J 3 bases, with 6 bases left between them. This CDR3 region has 12 residues. Here the CDR3 DNA reads TGTGCCAGCAGTTTGGCCGGCTACGAGCAGTACTTC. It encodes CASSLAGYEQYF.